This T cell receptor beta chain was documented in a study of glioma-infiltrating T cells after dendritic cell vaccination. Findings and caveats of the study: Patients with more pretreatment TILs had longer time to progression and survival.

The time point was: after dendritic cell vaccination, including at tumor progression/relapse. Assay used: immunoSEQ multiplex PCR; TCRdb lists only in-frame clones, some missing. This table holds tens of thousands of clones, around 84% found once. A note on this clone: What it binds is unknown.

The material was blood, obtained after dendritic cell vaccination. The origin of this receptor is a human donor with glioblastoma.

The CDR3 bases are TGTGCCAGCAGTTACCGGGGAGAGGGCCCCTCACCCCTCCACTTT. It codes for CASSYRGEGPSPLHF. The chain joins TRBV6-5 to TRBJ1-6, with D unclear. Germline V CDR1 and CDR2: MNHEY, SVGAGI. The CDR3 consists of 15 residues. Trimming pared 2 bases from V and 10 bases from J, leaving 15 bases between.